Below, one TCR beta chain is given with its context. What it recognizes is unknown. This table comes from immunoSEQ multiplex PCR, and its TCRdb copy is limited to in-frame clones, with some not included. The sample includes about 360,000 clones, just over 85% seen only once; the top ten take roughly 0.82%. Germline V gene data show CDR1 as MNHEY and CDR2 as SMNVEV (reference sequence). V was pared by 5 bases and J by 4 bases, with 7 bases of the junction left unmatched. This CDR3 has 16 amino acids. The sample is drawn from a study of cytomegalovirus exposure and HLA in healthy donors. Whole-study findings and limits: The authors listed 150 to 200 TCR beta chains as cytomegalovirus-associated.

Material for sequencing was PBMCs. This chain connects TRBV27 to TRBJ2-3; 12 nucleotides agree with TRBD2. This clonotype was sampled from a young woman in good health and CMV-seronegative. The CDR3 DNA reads TGTGCCAGCAGTCCTAGGACTAGCGGGGTCCCAGATACGCAGTATTTT. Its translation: CASSPRTSGVPDTQYF.